A selection of T cell receptor beta chains follows, all from one sample in a study of cytomegalovirus exposure and HLA in healthy donors. The table came from immunoSEQ multiplex PCR; TCRdb's copy has only in-frame clones and leaves some out. The table lists around 190,000 clones, around 83% of them singletons. Sample: PBMCs. Receptors were obtained from a woman aged 40 to 49 in good health and CMV-seronegative. Each CDR3 is given with its conserved first and last residue. The D gene is left open where the match is weak. Only part of the rows carry a size: once, few, many, or a class if the clone is expanded.

size	V	D	length	J	DNA	CDR3
.	TRBV11-3	.	15	TRBJ1-4	TGTGCCAGCAGCCCTGGGGGGACCTATAATGAAAAACTGTTTTTT	CASSPGGTYNEKLFF
.	TRBV9	.	16	TRBJ2-3	TGTGCCAGCAGCGTCTCCCCCCCGGTAGGCACAGATACGCAGTATTTT	CASSVSPPVGTDTQYF
few	TRBV5-1	TRBD2	21	TRBJ2-1	TGCGCCAGCAGCTCCAAAACTAGCGGGAGGGGGTTTGGCATTCCGGGCAATGAGCAGTTCTTC	CASSSKTSGRGFGIPGNEQFF
.	TRBV7-9	.	15	TRBJ2-3	TGTGCCAGCAGCTTAAGCGGGCCTATGCGAGATACGCAGTATTTT	CASSLSGPMRDTQYF
.	TRBV30	.	13	TRBJ2-3	TGTGCCTGGAGTGAGGGGAACTCGGATACGCAGTATTTT	CAWSEGNSDTQYF
.	TRBV30	TRBD1	14	TRBJ2-2	TGTGCCTGGAGGCAGGGGGCGGTGTCCGGGGAGCTGTTTTTT	CAWRQGAVSGELFF
.	TRBV7-2	.	13	TRBJ1-5	TGTGCCAGCAGCTTTAGTCGTAATCAGCCCCAGCATTTT	CASSFSRNQPQHF
.	TRBV4-2	.	17	TRBJ1-2	TGTGCCAGCAGCCAAACTCCTTATGTAGGGGGTAACTATGGCTACACCTTC	CASSQTPYVGGNYGYTF
.	TRBV2	.	14	TRBJ1-1	TGTGCCAGCAGTTTCGCCTCAGGGAACACTGAAGCTTTCTTT	CASSFASGNTEAFF
.	TRBV5-6	.	13	TRBJ1-2	TGTGCCAGCAGCCGCCAGGGAGGCTATGGCTACACCTTC	CASSRQGGYGYTF
.	TRBV5-4	.	14	TRBJ2-2	TGTGCCAGCAGCCGGGGACTCTCCGGCGGGGAGCTGTTTTTT	CASSRGLSGGELFF
.	TRBV6-5	.	13	TRBJ1-1	TGTGCCAGCATTCGGGGCAGGGAGGGAAAAGCTTTCTTT	CASIRGREGKAFF
.	TRBV11-1	.	15	TRBJ2-5	TGTGCCAGCAGCTCCCCATCGCGGGGGCGCAGGGTGCAGTACTTC	CASSSPSRGRRVQYF
.	TRBV6-5	.	13	TRBJ1-2	TGTGCCAGCAGTTTTGAGGTCGGCTATGGCTACACCTTC	CASSFEVGYGYTF
few	TRBV4-1	.	17	TRBJ1-3	TGCGCCAGCAGCCAAGAGGTTGCGCGTACTACTGGAAACACCATATATTTT	CASSQEVARTTGNTIYF
.	TRBV7-6	TRBD2	18	TRBJ2-1	TGTGCCAGCAGCCCCGCCGGACTAGGGGAGAGGATCACCAATGAGCAGTTCTTC	CASSPAGLGERITNEQFF
.	TRBV11-3	.	14	TRBJ1-1	TGTGCCAGCAGCTTAGGACAGGCGAACACTGAAGCTTTCTTT	CASSLGQANTEAFF
few	TRBV5-1	.	15	TRBJ1-1	TGCGCCAGCAGCTTGGGTGGAGGGGCGAGGACTGAAGCTTTCTTT	CASSLGGGARTEAFF
.	TRBV19	.	16	TRBJ1-6	TGTGCCAGTAGTATAAGGGGACTTCGCATAAATTCACCCCTCCACTTT	CASSIRGLRINSPLHF
few	TRBV7-8	.	16	TRBJ1-5	TGTGCCAGCAGCTTGCCAGGGGCATATAGCAATCAGCCCCAGCATTTT	CASSLPGAYSNQPQHF
.	TRBV4-1	.	14	TRBJ2-7	TGCGCCAGCAGCCAATTCAAGGGAGGGGGCGAGCAGTACTTC	CASSQFKGGGEQYF
.	TRBV19	.	15	TRBJ1-5	TGTGCCAGTAGTATACAAGGAGGGAGCAATCAGCCCCAGCATTTT	CASSIQGGSNQPQHF
.	TRBV7-9	.	16	TRBJ2-5	TGTGCCAGCAGCTTAGGGGGTAGCGGAGTACAAGAGACCCAGTACTTC	CASSLGGSGVQETQYF
.	TRBV27	TRBD1	15	TRBJ2-1	TGTGCCAGCAGTTCCCTCGGGGACAGTAACAATGAGCAGTTCTTC	CASSSLGDSNNEQFF
.	TRBV11-3	TRBD2	17	TRBJ2-3	TGTGCCAGCAGCGCCCCCGAAGGAGCGGGAGCAGCAGATACGCAGTATTTT	CASSAPEGAGAADTQYF
.	TRBV7-9	TRBD1	13	TRBJ2-5	TGTTCCAGCAGCGATGACAGGGGAGAGACCCAGTACTTC	CSSSDDRGETQYF
.	TRBV4-1	TRBD2	16	TRBJ2-5	TGCGCCAGCAGCCCCGGAGGAGGGAGGGGCCGACGGGCCCAGTACTTC	CASSPGGGRGRRAQYF
.	TRBV14	.	12	TRBJ2-3	TGTGCCAGCAGCCAAGTTTCCCAGACGCAGTATTTT	CASSQVSQTQYF
.	TRBV5-4	TRBD1	15	TRBJ1-4	TGTGCCAGCAGCGCTCCGGGACAGGGCACAGAAAAACTGTTTTTT	CASSAPGQGTEKLFF
.	TRBV18	TRBD1	15	TRBJ1-2	TGTGCCAGCTCACCAGGGACAGGAGGAGACTATGGCTACACCTTC	CASSPGTGGDYGYTF
.	TRBV7-9	TRBD1	16	TRBJ2-1	TGTGCCAGCAGCGCCACAGGGGTAATCCGGTTGAATGAGCAGTTCTTC	CASSATGVIRLNEQFF
.	TRBV29-1	.	12	TRBJ1-2	TGCAGCGTTGATTCACGGAACTATGGCTACACCTTC	CSVDSRNYGYTF
.	TRBV2	TRBD1	15	TRBJ2-1	TGTGCCAGCATTCTACAGGGGAGTAGCTACAATGAGCAGTTCTTC	CASILQGSSYNEQFF
.	TRBV7-9	.	14	TRBJ2-7	TGTGCCAGCAGCGCGGGTGGGGGCTACTACGAGCAGTACTTC	CASSAGGGYYEQYF
.	TRBV19	.	11	TRBJ1-2	TGTGCCAGTAGTATAGGGCCTGGCTACACCTTC	CASSIGPGYTF
.	TRBV19	TRBD2	15	TRBJ2-2	TGTGCCAGTAGTATTGGAGCGGGAGTCACCGGGGAGCTGTTTTTT	CASSIGAGVTGELFF
.	TRBV6-1	.	15	TRBJ2-4	TGTGCCAGCAGTGATCGGCGAGGTGCCAAAAACATTCAGTACTTC	CASSDRRGAKNIQYF
.	TRBV29-1	TRBD1	13	TRBJ2-1	TGCAGCGTACTACAGGGGGCGCAAGGTGAGCAGTTCTTC	CSVLQGAQGEQFF
few	TRBV19	TRBD2	16	TRBJ2-2	TGTGCCAGTAGTCTGGGGCTAGCGGGAGGGACCGGGGAGCTGTTTTTT	CASSLGLAGGTGELFF
.	TRBV4-1	.	16	TRBJ1-2	TGCGCCAGCAGCCAAGTTGGGGCAGGGAATAACTATGGCTACACCTTC	CASSQVGAGNNYGYTF
once	TRBV5-1	.	14	TRBJ1-1	TGCGCCAGCAGCTTGGTAGGAGGGAACACTGAAGCTTTCTTT	CASSLVGGNTEAFF
.	TRBV29-1	.	11	TRBJ2-5	TGCAGCGTAGGAGGGCAAGAGACCCAGTACTTC	CSVGGQETQYF
few	TRBV5-1	TRBD2	13	TRBJ2-7	TGCGCCAGCAGCTTGGCCGGGACTAGCATCAAACACTTC	CASSLAGTSIKHF
.	TRBV19	TRBD1	15	TRBJ2-1	TGTGCCAGTAAGCCGGGACAGGGATCCTACAATGAGCAGTTCTTC	CASKPGQGSYNEQFF
.	TRBV6-4	.	13	TRBJ2-1	TGTGCCAGCAGTGACTCGCAGAACAATGAGCAGTTCTTC	CASSDSQNNEQFF
few	TRBV7-2	.	16	TRBJ2-3	TGTGCCAGCAGCTTAGGGCCGACAGGTTGGGGGAATACGCAGTATTTT	CASSLGPTGWGNTQYF
.	TRBV6-4	.	13	TRBJ2-3	TGTGCCAGCAGTGAGGAGGGGACCGATACGCAGTATTTT	CASSEEGTDTQYF
.	TRBV7-8	.	14	TRBJ2-1	TGTGCCAGCAGCGCTCGACAGGTAACTAATGAGCAGTTCTTC	CASSARQVTNEQFF
.	TRBV28	TRBD2	17	TRBJ2-1	TGTGCCAGCAGTTTATCCCCTAGCGGGAGCCTTTTTAATGAGCAGTTCTTC	CASSLSPSGSLFNEQFF
.	TRBV27	.	15	TRBJ2-1	TGTGCCAGCAGTTGGGGCGGGGTCCTTATGAATGAGCAGTTCTTC	CASSWGGVLMNEQFF
.	TRBV6-5	.	13	TRBJ2-3	TGTGCCAGCAGGGGCAGGATGGCAGATACGCAGTATTTT	CASRGRMADTQYF
.	TRBV5-4	TRBD2	16	TRBJ2-1	TGTGCCAGCAGCACCGGACTAGCGGGAGTAATTGATGAGCAGTTCTTC	CASSTGLAGVIDEQFF
few	TRBV29-1	TRBD2	15	TRBJ2-1	TGCAGCGTTAACCCTCTAGCGGGAGTTAGCAATGAGCAGTTCTTC	CSVNPLAGVSNEQFF
few	TRBV5-1	TRBD1	14	TRBJ1-2	TGCGCCAGCAGCTCTCAAACAGGGGCGGCGGGCTACACCTTC	CASSSQTGAAGYTF
.	TRBV5-1	TRBD1	14	TRBJ2-5	TGCGCCAGCAGCCTACAGGGGGCGGCGGAGACCCAGTACTTC	CASSLQGAAETQYF